This entry lists 30 T cell receptor beta chains sequenced from one sample in a study of monozygotic twins with inflammatory bowel disease. TCRdb re-called the 5' RACE reads, yielding one record per CDR3 amino acid sequence without DNA. In all, the sample yields around 150,000 distinct CDR3 sequences. Material for sequencing was blood. The receptor source for this set is a human donor with ulcerative colitis or Crohn's disease, or a healthy co-twin of an affected twin (not recorded which).

The rearrangement uses TRBV28 and TRBJ2-7. CDR1 MDHEN and CDR2 SYDVKM come from the germline V gene. This CDR3 has 13 amino acids. The CDR3 region is CASTVTNSYEQYF.

The chain recombines TRBV18 with TRBJ2-5. The CDR3 length is 12 residues. Germline values: CDR1 KGHSH, CDR2 LQKENI. Here the CDR3 reads CASSPPIETQYF.

This chain joins TRBV5-8 and TRBJ2-4; absent DNA, TCRdb's TRBD1 call cannot be checked. The germline gives CDR1 SGHTS, CDR2 YDEGEE. The CDR3 consists of 14 residues. This CDR3 reads CASSLGQGENIQYF.

This sequence joins TRBV10-1 and TRBJ2-7. Per germline, CDR1 WNHNN and CDR2 SYGVQD (reference sequence). This CDR3 is 13 amino acids long. This chain's CDR3 is CASSESNSYEQYF.

V is TRBV6-1 and J is TRBJ2-7; TCRdb lists TRBD2, though no DNA is available to test this call. The V gene's germline CDR1 is MNHNS and CDR2 SASEGT. There are 15 residues in the CDR3. This CDR3 reads CASSHERRGSGEQYF.

V gene TRBV30 combines with J gene TRBJ2-7; TCRdb designates TRBD1, a call that cannot be tested without DNA. This CDR3 region has 14 residues. Germline CDR1 and CDR2: GTSNPN and SVGIG (reference sequence). The CDR3 spells CAWSQGGVPHEQYF.

The chain links TRBV7-2 to TRBJ1-1; TCRdb selects TRBD1, and the lack of DNA leaves this call unchecked. The CDR3 covers 17 residues. Germline V gene lookup returns CDR1 SGHTA and CDR2 FQGNSA. CDR3 sequence reads: CASSPDRGAATVDKAFF.

This chain connects TRBV9 to TRBJ2-7. The CDR3 consists of 13 residues. The germline gives CDR1 SGDLS, CDR2 YYNGEE. CDR3 amino acids: CASSVAPSHEQYF.

The chain combines TRBV4-1 with TRBJ2-1; TCRdb lists TRBD2, though no DNA is available to test this call. CDR1 and CDR2 (germline): MGHRA, YSYEKL. CDR3 length equals 14 residues. CDR3: CASSRGSRFDEQFF.

The chain couples TRBV5-1 to TRBJ1-4; TCRdb's D call of TRBD1 is untestable without DNA. The CDR3 runs 15 residues. From germline, CDR1 is SGHRS and CDR2 YFSETQ. CDR3 residues: CASSRDGGREEKLFF. Full variable domain (remainder filled in from reference TRBV5-1 and TRBJ1-4): KAGVTQTPRYLIKTRGQQVTLSCSPISGHRSVSWYQQTPGQGLQFLFEYFSETQRNKGNFPGRFSGRQFSNSRSEMNVSTLELGDSALYLCASSRDGGREEKLFFGSGTQLSVL.

J is TRBJ2-7 and V is TRBV25-1; with no DNA, the TCRdb D assignment of TRBD2 cannot be verified. The CDR3 has 15 residues. Germline CDR1 reads MGHDK; CDR2 reads SYGVNS. CDR3 protein: CASSEFLAGEYEQYF.

The rearrangement links TRBV7-3 to TRBJ2-3; absent DNA, TCRdb's TRBD1 call cannot be checked. The CDR3 extends over 15 amino acids. The germline V gene has CDR1 SGHTA and CDR2 FQGTGA. CDR3 sequence: CASNLDRQSTDTQYF. The whole variable domain, filled in from reference TRBV7-3 and TRBJ2-3, reads GAGVSQTPSNKVTEKGKYVELRCDPISGHTALYWYRQSLGQGPEFLIYFQGTGAADDSGLPNDRFFAVRPEGSVSTLKIQRTERGDSAVYLCASNLDRQSTDTQYFGPGTRLTVL.

The chain has TRBV20-1 and TRBJ2-3; the TRBD1 assignment by TCRdb is unverifiable without DNA. The germline CDR1 and CDR2 sequences are DFQATT and SNEGSKA (reference sequence). This CDR3 comprises 16 residues. The CDR3 here is CSARTWDRSSTDTQYF.

J is TRBJ2-1 and V is TRBV7-9; TCRdb calls TRBD1, which cannot be checked without DNA. The CDR3 spans 13 residues. Germline loops: CDR1 SEHNR, CDR2 FQNEAQ (reference sequence). The CDR3 loop is CASSSTGALEQFF.

The chain uses TRBV24-1 and TRBJ2-5; the D call of TRBD1 rests on TCRdb alone, since no DNA is present to check it. The CDR3 is 12 residues long. Germline V gene data show CDR1 as KGHDR and CDR2 as SFDVKD. The chain's CDR3 is CATSDPGGSQYF.

The chain recombines TRBV7-3 with TRBJ2-3; TCRdb indicates TRBD1, and absent DNA this call remains unverified. The CDR3 contains 13 residues. Germline loops: CDR1 SGHTA, CDR2 FQGTGA. CDR3 sequence reads: CASRRTGADTQYF.

This rearrangement joins TRBV5-1 to TRBJ2-2; the D call of TRBD1 rests on TCRdb alone, since no DNA is present to check it. This CDR3 region has 16 residues. CDR1 is SGHRS and CDR2 is YFSETQ in the germline V gene. The CDR3 sequence is CASSLGNPGNTGELFF.

This chain connects TRBV3-1 to TRBJ2-1. Germline V gene data show CDR1 as LGHDT and CDR2 as YNNKEL (reference sequence). The CDR3 has 17 residues. The CDR3 sequence is CASSQVWVGGPNNEQFF.

The V call is TRBV5-6, the J call TRBJ2-1; TCRdb picks TRBD2, but there is no DNA to check that call. The CDR3 consists of 14 residues. Germline V gene lookup returns CDR1 SGHDT and CDR2 YYEEEE. The CDR3: CASSLAGLSGEQFF. Complete variable domain (other parts from reference TRBV5-6 and TRBJ2-1): DAGVTQSPTHLIKTRGQQVTLRCSPKSGHDTVSWYQQALGQGPQFIFQYYEEEERQRGNFPDRFSGHQFPNYSSELNVNALLLGDSALYLCASSLAGLSGEQFFGPGTRLTVL.

The chain is built from TRBV7-2 and TRBJ2-3. The CDR3 consists of 13 residues. Germline loops: CDR1 SGHTA, CDR2 FQGNSA. CDR3 sequence: CASSLGGSDTQYF. The full variable domain, its missing parts supplied by reference TRBV7-2 and TRBJ2-3, is GAGVSQSPSNKVTEKGKDVELRCDPISGHTALYWYRQSLGQGLEFLIYFQGNSAPDKSGLPSDRFSAERTGGSVSTLTIQRTQQEDSAVYLCASSLGGSDTQYFGPGTRLTVL.

The rearrangement uses TRBV10-3 and TRBJ1-2. Germline V gene data show CDR1 as ENHRY and CDR2 as SYGVKD. The CDR3 is made up of 14 amino acids. CDR3 protein: CAISRSLANYGYTF.

The V gene is TRBV5-1, the J gene TRBJ2-7; checking the TCRdb D call of TRBD2 is not possible without DNA. Germline V gene data show CDR1 as SGHRS and CDR2 as YFSETQ. This CDR3 has 11 amino acids. Here the CDR3 reads CASRGGYEQYF. The full variable domain, completed using reference TRBV5-1 and TRBJ2-7, is KAGVTQTPRYLIKTRGQQVTLSCSPISGHRSVSWYQQTPGQGLQFLFEYFSETQRNKGNFPGRFSGRQFSNSRSEMNVSTLELGDSALYLCASRGGYEQYFGPGTRLTVT.

This chain joins TRBV4-1 and TRBJ2-1. Germline CDR1 MGHRA, CDR2 YSYEKL. The CDR3 sequence is 16 residues long. CDR3 loop: CASSQDLGGFYNEQFF.

The J gene is TRBJ1-4, the V gene TRBV27; absent DNA, TCRdb's TRBD1 call cannot be checked. The CDR3 runs to 15 residues. Germline V gives CDR1 MNHEY, CDR2 SMNVEV (reference sequence). CDR3 loop: CASTWTAATNEKLFF.

The chain uses TRBV14 and TRBJ1-5. The CDR3 sequence is 13 residues long. CDR1 and CDR2 from the germline V gene are SGHDN and FVKESK. This chain's CDR3 is CASSQGIGSPQHF.

This rearrangement joins TRBV6-1 to TRBJ2-3; the TCRdb D gene call, TRBD2, has no DNA to confirm it. This CDR3 comprises 16 residues. Germline CDR1 and CDR2: MNHNS and SASEGT. The CDR3 reads CASSHTSGKSTDTQYF.

This chain joins TRBV3-1 and TRBJ2-1; TCRdb reports TRBD1, a call that lacks DNA to check it against. Germline CDR1 and CDR2: LGHDT and YNNKEL (reference sequence). The CDR3 has 15 amino acids. Here the CDR3 reads CASSLGQRSYNEQFF.

The CDR3 sequence is CASSVNRDVSYEQYF. The rearrangement links TRBV6-1 to TRBJ2-7; TCRdb calls TRBD1, which cannot be checked without DNA. CDR3 length: 15 amino acids. In germline, CDR1 is MNHNS, CDR2 SASEGT.

The rearrangement joins TRBV27 to TRBJ2-3; TCRdb proposes TRBD1, but this gene call is untestable without DNA. The CDR3 has 16 residues. The germline gives CDR1 MNHEY, CDR2 SMNVEV (reference sequence). The CDR3 spells CASSLSSFGAPDTQYF.

The rearrangement joins TRBV9 to TRBJ2-1; the TCRdb call, TRBD2, lacks DNA for checking. This CDR3 region has 15 residues. CDR1 and CDR2 from the germline V gene are SGDLS and YYNGEE. This CDR3 reads CASSVEGLADNEQFF.